The 31 T cell receptor beta chains in this list originate from one sample, sequenced in a study of response to subunit inactivated influenza vaccine. TCRdb re-called the RT-PCR reads with MiXCR, one entry per CDR3 protein. The sample has some 480,000 distinct CDR3 sequences, approximately 10% seen once. Material: PBMCs from blood, obtained roughly 6 weeks after vaccination. The origin of the receptors is a man aged 50-59 years who received an inactivated influenza vaccine.

This clonotype was recorded a few times. The gene calls are TRBV27 and TRBJ2-1; 16 nucleotides line up with TRBD2. The germline V gene has CDR1 MNHEY and CDR2 SMNVEV (reference sequence). The CDR3 has 20 residues. With 5 bases clipped from V and 8 bases from J, the junction kept 18 bases outside the gene matches. The CDR3 protein is CASSNSRGLAGGPSSDEQFF. CDR3 DNA sequence: TGTGCCAGCAGTAACTCACGGGGACTAGCGGGAGGGCCTAGCTCCGATGAGCAGTTCTTC.

V and J are TRBV20-1 and TRBJ2-5; D remains ambiguous. CDR1 DFQATT and CDR2 SNEGSKA come from the germline V gene (reference sequence). The V gene lost 0 bases and the J gene lost 4 bases, with 15 bases spanning the gap. This CDR3 contains 15 residues. CDR3 protein: CSARDQEGFGETQYF. In nucleotides, the CDR3 is TGCAGTGCTAGAGATCAGGAAGGGTTTGGAGAGACCCAGTACTTC.

This clonotype was seen many times. V is TRBV20-1 and J is TRBJ2-5; unclear D gene. CDR1 and CDR2 (germline): DFQATT, SNEGSKA (reference sequence). The CDR3 spans 11 residues. Trimming took off 6 bases at V and 0 bases at J, with 5 bases between the two ends. As DNA, the CDR3 is TGCAGTGCCAGATACCAAGAGACCCAGTACTTC. It translates to CSARYQETQYF.

Only a few counts were recorded for this clonotype. The CDR3 reads CASSPRGLAGGTGGELFF. The CDR3 DNA follows: TGTGCCAGCAGTCCCCGAGGACTAGCGGGAGGAACCGGCGGGGAGCTGTTTTTT. The genes are TRBV6-2 or TRBV6-3 and TRBJ2-2, with 14 positions matching TRBD2. Germline CDR1 reads MNHEY; CDR2 reads SVGEGT. This CDR3 comprises 18 residues. Losses at the gene ends were 5 bases for V and 7 bases for J; bases not matched to a gene: 12.

This rearrangement joins TRBV5-1 to TRBJ2-7; TRBD1 agrees at 11 bases. J gave up 7 bases and V 3 bases, and 6 bases lay outside the gene matches. This CDR3 has 14 amino acids. CDR1 is SGHRS and CDR2 is YFSETQ in the germline V gene. CDR3 bases: TGCGCCAGCAGCTCCCGGGACAGGGGGAGGGAGCAGTACTTC. Translating gives CASSSRDRGREQYF.

This chain joins TRBV7-2 and TRBJ2-1, with 8 bases fitting TRBD1. With 0 bases clipped from V and 6 bases from J, the junction kept 4 bases outside the gene matches. Germline CDR1 is SGHTA and CDR2 is FQGNSA. CDR3 length: 15 amino acids. The CDR3 bases are TGTGCCAGCAGCTTAGCTGACAGGGGAGTCAATGAGCAGTTCTTC. Protein: CASSLADRGVNEQFF.

The genes are TRBV7-9 and TRBJ1-1, with D possibly matching TRBD1 (5 bases). Deletions cut 5 bases from V and 1 base from J, with 17 bases between. CDR1 is SEHNR and CDR2 is FQNEAQ in the germline V gene (reference sequence). The CDR3 extends over 16 amino acids. CDR3 region: CASSPFGGSPNTEAFF. In nucleotides, the CDR3 is TGTGCCAGCAGCCCCTTCGGGGGAAGCCCGAACACTGAAGCTTTCTTT.

A word on this clonotype: One junction end disagrees with the germline gene, perhaps due to a read error. J is TRBJ2-5 and V is TRBV20-1; TRBD2 agrees at 12 bases. CDR3 size: 19 residues. Germline V lookup: CDR1 DFQATT, CDR2 SNEGSKA (reference sequence). The CDR3 DNA reads as TGCTGTGCTAGAGATCGAAGACTAGCGGGAGAACCAAAGGGGGAGACCCAGTACTTC. Translated, it gives CCARDRRLAGEPKGETQYF.

The V gene is TRBV6-5, the J gene TRBJ2-3; D perhaps matches TRBD2 (5 bases). V shed 0 bases and J shed 3 bases, with 10 bases lying between them. Germline CDR1 MNHEY, CDR2 SVGAGI. The CDR3 is made up of 15 amino acids. CDR3 protein: CASSYSALATDTQYF. The CDR3 nucleotides are TGTGCCAGCAGTTACTCCGCGCTAGCAACAGATACGCAGTATTTT.

The table lists this clonotype with a few counts. The genes are TRBV10-3 and TRBJ1-3; D not certain. CDR3 size: 14 residues. The ends were cut back, 3 bases at V and 4 bases at J, with 10 bases in the middle. CDR1 is ENHRY and CDR2 is SYGVKD in the germline V gene. The CDR3 DNA reads TGTGCCATCAGTGAAAGCTCTCTGGGAAACACCATATATTTT. Its protein product is CAISESSLGNTIYF.

The rearrangement links TRBV12-3 or TRBV12-4 to TRBJ2-5; tentative D call: TRBD1 (5 bases). The CDR3 totals 12 residues. The V end was cut by 6 bases, the J end by 6 bases, with 11 bases between. The CDR3 nucleotides read TGTGCCAGCAGCTCTGACAGACAGACCCAGTACTTC. Protein product: CASSSDRQTQYF.

This clonotype has just a few counts. The gene calls are TRBV12-3 or TRBV12-4 and TRBJ2-3; 10 nucleotides align to TRBD2. Trimming removed 3 bases from V and 4 bases from J; junction bases left unmatched: 4. This CDR3 has 15 amino acids. The CDR3 loop reads CASSLSGRAPDTQYF. The CDR3 DNA sequence: TGTGCCAGCAGTTTGAGCGGGAGGGCCCCAGATACGCAGTATTTT.

A note on this clonotype: The germline gene is not matched at one end of the junction; a read error may be the cause. The CDR3 bases are TGTGCCAGCAGACAACAAGGACAGATGAACACCGAAGCTTTCTTT. It codes for CASRQQGQMNTEAFF. The chain employs TRBV12-3 or TRBV12-4 and TRBJ1-1; D is perhaps TRBD1 (6 bases). The CDR3 consists of 15 residues.

This chain links TRBV27 with TRBJ2-7, with TRBD2 identical over 13 bases. J was trimmed by 1 base and V by 3 bases; bases with no gene match: 3. In germline, CDR1 is MNHEY, CDR2 SMNVEV (reference sequence). CDR3 length equals 16 residues. This chain's CDR3 is CASSFLGLAGSYEQYF. CDR3 nucleotide sequence: TGTGCCAGCAGTTTCCTGGGACTAGCGGGATCCTACGAGCAGTACTTC.

The DNA of the CDR3 is TGTGCCAGCAGCGCATCGTACGGGATGAACACTGAAGCTTTCTTT. Translation: CASSASYGMNTEAFF. The chain combines TRBV9 with TRBJ1-1; D remains ambiguous. The CDR3 extends over 15 amino acids. The V gene lost 3 bases and the J gene lost 0 bases, with 12 bases spanning the gap. The germline gives CDR1 SGDLS, CDR2 YYNGEE.

The table lists this clonotype with a few counts. This chain connects TRBV12-5 to TRBJ2-1; D is perhaps TRBD2 (6 bases). The ends were cut back, 2 bases at V and 5 bases at J, with 13 bases in the middle. The CDR3 extends over 15 amino acids. Germline V CDR1 and CDR2: LGHNT, FRNRAP. CDR3 bases: TGTGCTAGTGGTTTGATAGTCGGGAGACACAATGAGCAGTTCTTC. Amino acids: CASGLIVGRHNEQFF. Full variable domain (missing parts from reference TRBV12-5 and TRBJ2-1): DARVTQTPRHKVTEMGQEVTMRCQPILGHNTVFWYRQTMMQGLELLAYFRNRAPLDDSGMPKDRFSAEMPDATLATLKIQPSEPRDSAVYFCASGLIVGRHNEQFFGPGTRLTVL.

The chain uses TRBV11-2 and TRBJ2-7; 12 bases map to TRBD2. Germline V gene data show CDR1 as SGHAT and CDR2 as FQNNGV. CDR3 size: 14 residues. The trim removed 4 bases at V and 5 bases at J, leaving 3 bases unmatched. The CDR3 DNA reads TGTGCCAGCAGCTCACTAGCGGGGGGCCACGAGCAGTACTTC. Translation gives CASSSLAGGHEQYF. Together with reference TRBV11-2 and TRBJ2-7, the CDR3 gives the full variable domain: EAGVAQSPRYKIIEKRQSVAFWCNPISGHATLYWYQQILGQGPKLLIQFQNNGVVDDSQLPKDRFSAERLKGVDSTLKIQPAKLEDSAVYLCASSSLAGGHEQYFGPGTRLTVT.

In this sample, this clonotype turned up a few times. The chain carries TRBV27 and TRBJ2-7, with 9 bases matching TRBD1. The CDR3 sequence is 17 residues long. With 1 base clipped from V and 6 bases from J, the junction kept 13 bases outside the gene matches. Germline-derived CDR1 and CDR2 are MNHEY and SMNVEV (reference sequence). The CDR3 DNA reads as TGTGCCAGCAGTTTATTGTATCCCCGGGACAGGGATCCCGAGCAGTACTTC. Translation: CASSLLYPRDRDPEQYF.

The V and J genes are TRBV7-9 and TRBJ1-1; D unclear. This CDR3 is built from 12 residues. Trimming took off 3 bases at V and 5 bases at J, with 7 bases between the two ends. The germline V gene encodes CDR1 SEHNR and CDR2 FQNEAQ (reference sequence). In DNA form, the CDR3 reads TGTGCCAGCAGCTTTTTACGGACTGAAGCTTTCTTT. Translated, it gives CASSFLRTEAFF. Filled out from reference TRBV7-9 and TRBJ1-1, the complete variable domain reads DTGVSQNPRHKITKRGQNVTFRCDPISEHNRLYWYRQTLGQGPEFLTYFQNEAQLEKSRLLSDRFSAERPKGSFSTLEIQRTEQGDSAMYLCASSFLRTEAFFGQGTRLTVV.

This clonotype was seen a few times. V is TRBV5-6 and J is TRBJ2-7, with a tentative D call TRBD1 (6 bases). Germline CDR1 is SGHDT and CDR2 is YYEEEE. This CDR3 has 14 amino acids. Trimming shortened V by 0 bases and J by 5 bases, and 12 bases separated the two germline ends. The CDR3 sequence: CASSLDRVSHEQYF. For the CDR3, the DNA is TGTGCCAGCAGCTTGGACAGGGTGTCCCACGAGCAGTACTTC.

This clonotype has only a few counts. The chain joins TRBV20-1 to TRBJ2-1; 8 bases agree with TRBD2. V dropped 3 bases and J dropped 8; count of bases not matched to a gene: 12. This CDR3 is 15 amino acids long. Germline CDR1 reads DFQATT; CDR2 reads SNEGSKA (reference sequence). The CDR3 here is CSASPRGGLFYEQFF. Here the CDR3 DNA reads TGCAGTGCTAGCCCCCGGGGGGGCCTTTTCTATGAGCAGTTCTTC.

The chain employs TRBV5-6 and TRBJ2-7; D gene ambiguous. This CDR3 region has 14 residues. The germline CDR1 and CDR2 sequences are SGHDT and YYEEEE. Trimming removed 1 base from V and 7 bases from J, with 15 bases in between. The chain's CDR3 is CASSLRLLGKEQYF. DNA of the CDR3: TGTGCCAGCAGCTTGCGGCTTTTGGGGAAAGAGCAGTACTTC.

This clonotype was observed many times. V is TRBV12-3 or TRBV12-4 and J is TRBJ1-1; TRBD1 matches at 7 bases. There are 15 residues in the CDR3. V trimming: 7 bases; J trimming: 5 bases; junction bases outside the gene matches: 13. The CDR3 nucleotides read TGTGCCAGCAACTCAAGGACAGGTCGTTATACTGAAGCTTTCTTT. As protein: CASNSRTGRYTEAFF.

In its sample, this clonotype was seen a few times. The V and J genes are TRBV10-3 and TRBJ2-3; 8 bases fit TRBD1. V was pared by 2 bases and J by 2 bases, with 3 bases of the junction left unmatched. CDR3 length equals 15 residues. The germline V gene encodes CDR1 ENHRY and CDR2 SYGVKD. The CDR3 sequence is CAISEVDRATDTQYF. CDR3 bases: TGTGCCATCAGTGAGGTGGACAGGGCCACAGATACGCAGTATTTT.

The chain's CDR3 is CASNRGGLNWGTGELFF. CDR3 nucleotides: TGTGCCAGCAACCGGGGGGGCCTAAATTGGGGTACCGGGGAGCTGTTTTTT. The rearrangement uses TRBV12-3 or TRBV12-4 and TRBJ2-2; 8 bases align to TRBD2. Losses at the gene ends were 7 bases for V and 5 bases for J; bases not matched to a gene: 15. CDR3 length: 17 residues.

The chain employs TRBV7-8 and TRBJ1-1, with unresolved D. The CDR3 runs to 13 residues. V lost 3 bases, J lost 0 bases, and 5 bases lay in between. CDR1 is SGHVS, CDR2 FQNEAQ, per germline. Here the CDR3 reads CASSFQLNTEAFF. CDR3 nucleotide sequence: TGTGCCAGCAGCTTTCAGTTGAACACTGAAGCTTTCTTT.

The rearrangement joins TRBV30 to TRBJ2-1, with 9 bases fitting TRBD1. This CDR3 has 15 residues. Germline values: CDR1 GTSNPN, CDR2 SVGIG (reference sequence). After removal of 1 base from V and 7 bases from J, the junction contained 8 bases not matched to a gene. The CDR3 spells CAWSAPGQGINEQFF. Here the CDR3 DNA reads TGTGCCTGGAGTGCGCCGGGACAGGGAATAAATGAGCAGTTCTTC.

This chain links TRBV11-2 with TRBJ2-2; D possibly corresponds to TRBD2 (6 bases). CDR3 length: 16 amino acids. The V gene's germline CDR1 is SGHAT and CDR2 FQNNGV. The V end lost 4 bases, the J end lost 6 bases, and 18 bases lay between the germline ends. The CDR3 DNA sequence: TGTGCCAGCAGCTCAACAAGGGTGGAGGGTGCCGGGGAGCTGTTTTTT. This encodes CASSSTRVEGAGELFF.

This clonotype has only a few counts. This chain uses TRBV5-1 with TRBJ2-1; D gene ambiguous. V dropped 2 bases and J dropped 2 bases, with 11 bases sitting between them. This CDR3 contains 15 residues. Germline V gene data show CDR1 as SGHRS and CDR2 as YFSETQ. CDR3 nucleotides: TGCGCCAGCAGCTTCTGGCCTGGGGCCTACAATGAGCAGTTCTTC. Translated, it gives CASSFWPGAYNEQFF.

This rearrangement joins TRBV6-7 to TRBJ1-5, with D tentatively TRBD1 (6 bases). TRBV6-7 is an ORF; its function is uncertain. There are 14 residues in the CDR3. V was clipped by 3 bases and J by 6 bases, with 12 bases between them. CDR3 residues: CASSYRPGAQPQHF. DNA of the CDR3: TGTGCCAGCAGTTATAGGCCAGGGGCTCAGCCCCAGCATTTT.

This clonotype was seen repeatedly, ten times or more. J is TRBJ1-1 and V is TRBV5-1, with a possible D match to TRBD1 (5 bases). CDR1 SGHRS and CDR2 YFSETQ come from the germline V gene. CDR3 length: 15 amino acids. The V gene lost 4 bases and the J gene lost 11 bases, with 24 bases spanning the gap. The CDR3 coding sequence is TGCGCCAGCAGCCTCTTCTCTACGGACCAGGGCGCGGCTTTCTTT. It is translated as CASSLFSTDQGAAFF.